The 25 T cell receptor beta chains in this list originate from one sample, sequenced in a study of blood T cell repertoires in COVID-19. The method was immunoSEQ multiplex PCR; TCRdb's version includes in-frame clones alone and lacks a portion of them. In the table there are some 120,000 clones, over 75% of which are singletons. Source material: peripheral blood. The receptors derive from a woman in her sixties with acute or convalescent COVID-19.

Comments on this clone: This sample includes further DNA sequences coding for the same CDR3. CDR3 region: CASSSNTGNTEAFF. Here the CDR3 DNA reads TGCGCCAGCAGCTCCAACACGGGGAACACTGAAGCTTTCTTT. The rearrangement joins TRBV5-1 to TRBJ1-1; D call uncertain. This CDR3 spans 14 amino acids. Between the trimmed V and J ends, which lost 3 bases and 1 base, there was a span of 10 bases. Looked up from germline, CDR1 is SGHRS and CDR2 is YFSETQ.

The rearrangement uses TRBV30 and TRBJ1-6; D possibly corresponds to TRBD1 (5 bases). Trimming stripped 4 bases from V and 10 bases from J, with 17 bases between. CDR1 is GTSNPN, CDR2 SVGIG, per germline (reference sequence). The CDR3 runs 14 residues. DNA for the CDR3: TGTGCCTGGACTCCCAGGGCTGGGGTGTCACCCCTCCACTTT. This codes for CAWTPRAGVSPLHF.

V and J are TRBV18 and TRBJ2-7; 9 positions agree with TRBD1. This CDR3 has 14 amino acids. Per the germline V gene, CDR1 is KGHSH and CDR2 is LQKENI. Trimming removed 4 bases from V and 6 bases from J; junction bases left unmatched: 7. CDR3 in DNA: TGTGCCAGCTCACTGGGACAGGGTCACGGCGAGCAGTACTTC. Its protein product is CASSLGQGHGEQYF.

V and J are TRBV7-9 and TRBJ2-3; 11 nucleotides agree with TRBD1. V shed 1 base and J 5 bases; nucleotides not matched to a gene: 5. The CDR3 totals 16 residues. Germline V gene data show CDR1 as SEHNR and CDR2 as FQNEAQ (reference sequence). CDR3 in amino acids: CASSLGDRGRIDTQYF. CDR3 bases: TGTGCCAGCAGCTTAGGGGACAGGGGGAGGATAGATACGCAGTATTTT.

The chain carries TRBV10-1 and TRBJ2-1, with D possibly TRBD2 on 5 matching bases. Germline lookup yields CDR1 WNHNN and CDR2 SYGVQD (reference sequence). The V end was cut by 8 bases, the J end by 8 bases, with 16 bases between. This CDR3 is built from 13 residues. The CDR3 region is CASSRVVGDEQFF. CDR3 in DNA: TGCGCCAGCTCCCGGGTGGTCGGGGATGAGCAGTTCTTC.

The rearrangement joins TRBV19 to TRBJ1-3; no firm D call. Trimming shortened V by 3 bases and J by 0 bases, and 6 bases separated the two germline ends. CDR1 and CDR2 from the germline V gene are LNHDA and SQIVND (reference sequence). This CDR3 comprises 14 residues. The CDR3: CASSIVHSGNTIYF. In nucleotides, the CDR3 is TGTGCCAGTAGTATTGTCCACTCTGGAAACACCATATATTTT.

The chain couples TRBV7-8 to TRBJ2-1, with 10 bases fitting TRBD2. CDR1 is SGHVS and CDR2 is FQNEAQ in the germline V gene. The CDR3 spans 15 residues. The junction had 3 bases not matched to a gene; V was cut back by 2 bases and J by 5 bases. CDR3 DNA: TGTGCCAGCAGCTTATCTAGCGGGAGCCACAATGAGCAGTTCTTC. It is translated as CASSLSSGSHNEQFF.

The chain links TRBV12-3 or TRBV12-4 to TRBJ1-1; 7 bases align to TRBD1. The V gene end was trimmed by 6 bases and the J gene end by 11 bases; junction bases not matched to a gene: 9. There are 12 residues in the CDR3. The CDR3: CASSLPGQRAFF. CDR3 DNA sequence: TGTGCCAGCAGCTTGCCGGGACAGCGGGCTTTCTTT.

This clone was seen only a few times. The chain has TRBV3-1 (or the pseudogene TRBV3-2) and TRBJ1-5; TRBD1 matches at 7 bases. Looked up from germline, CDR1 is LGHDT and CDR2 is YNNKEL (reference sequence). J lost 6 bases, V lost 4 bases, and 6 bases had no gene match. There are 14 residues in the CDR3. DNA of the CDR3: TGTGCCAGCAGCCGGGGTAGGGGGCCTCAGCCCCAGCATTTT. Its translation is CASSRGRGPQPQHF.

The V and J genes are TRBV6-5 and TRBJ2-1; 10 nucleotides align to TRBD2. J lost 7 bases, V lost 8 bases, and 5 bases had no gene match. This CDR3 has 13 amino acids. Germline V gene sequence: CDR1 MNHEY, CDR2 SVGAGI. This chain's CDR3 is CASQTSGKNEQFF. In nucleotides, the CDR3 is TGTGCCAGCCAAACTAGCGGGAAGAATGAGCAGTTCTTC.

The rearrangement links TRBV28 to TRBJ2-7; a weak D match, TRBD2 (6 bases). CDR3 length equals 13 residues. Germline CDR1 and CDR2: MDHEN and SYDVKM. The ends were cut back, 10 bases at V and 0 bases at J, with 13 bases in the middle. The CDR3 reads CATLSGASYEQYF. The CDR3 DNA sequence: TGTGCCACCCTTAGCGGTGCCTCCTACGAGCAGTACTTC.

CDR3 loop: CASIASGTGMNTEAFF. The DNA of the CDR3 is TGTGCCAGTATTGCCTCCGGGACAGGTATGAACACTGAAGCTTTCTTT. V usage is TRBV19 and J usage is TRBJ1-1, with 8 nucleotides matching TRBD1. CDR1 LNHDA and CDR2 SQIVND come from the germline V gene (reference sequence). J lost 0 bases, V lost 7 bases, and 10 bases had no gene match. The CDR3 extends over 16 amino acids.

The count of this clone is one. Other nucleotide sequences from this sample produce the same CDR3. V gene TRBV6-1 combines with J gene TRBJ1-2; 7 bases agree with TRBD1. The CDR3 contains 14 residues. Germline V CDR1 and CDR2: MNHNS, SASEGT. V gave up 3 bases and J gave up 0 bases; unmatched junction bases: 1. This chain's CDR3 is CASSDGTANYGYTF. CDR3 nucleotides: TGTGCCAGCAGTGACGGGACAGCTAACTATGGCTACACCTTC.

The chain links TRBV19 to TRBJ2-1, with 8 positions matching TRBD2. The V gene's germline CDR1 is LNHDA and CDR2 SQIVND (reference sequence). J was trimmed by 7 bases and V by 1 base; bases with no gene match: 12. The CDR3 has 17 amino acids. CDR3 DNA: TGTGCCAGTAGTATAGGGGGTTGGGGCGGGAGGAATAATGAGCAGTTCTTC. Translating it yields CASSIGGWGGRNNEQFF.

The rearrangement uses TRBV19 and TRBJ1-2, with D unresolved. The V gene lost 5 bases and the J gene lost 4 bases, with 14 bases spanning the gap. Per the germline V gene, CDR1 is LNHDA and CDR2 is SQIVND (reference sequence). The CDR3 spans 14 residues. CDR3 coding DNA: TGTGCCAGTAGTGCTTCTATGAGGAGCTATGGCTACACCTTC. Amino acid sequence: CASSASMRSYGYTF.

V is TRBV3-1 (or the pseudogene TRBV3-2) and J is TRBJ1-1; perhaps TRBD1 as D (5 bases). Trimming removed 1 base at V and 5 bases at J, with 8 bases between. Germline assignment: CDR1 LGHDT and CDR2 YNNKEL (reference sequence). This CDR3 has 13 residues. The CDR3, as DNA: TGTGCCAGCAGCCAAGCGGGGGGGACTGAAGCTTTCTTT. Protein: CASSQAGGTEAFF.

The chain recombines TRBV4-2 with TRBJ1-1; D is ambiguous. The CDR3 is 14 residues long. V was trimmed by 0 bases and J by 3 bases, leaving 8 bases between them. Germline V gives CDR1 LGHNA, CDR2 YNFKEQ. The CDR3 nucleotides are TGTGCCAGCAGCCAAGATGTGCAGGACACTGAAGCTTTCTTT. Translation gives CASSQDVQDTEAFF.

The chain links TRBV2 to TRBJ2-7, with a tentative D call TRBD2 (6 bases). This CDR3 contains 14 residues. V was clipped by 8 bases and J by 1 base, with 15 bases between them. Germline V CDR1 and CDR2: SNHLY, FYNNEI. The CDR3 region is CASGREQASYEQYV. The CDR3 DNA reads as TGTGCCAGCGGGCGGGAACAGGCGTCCTACGAGCAGTACGTC.

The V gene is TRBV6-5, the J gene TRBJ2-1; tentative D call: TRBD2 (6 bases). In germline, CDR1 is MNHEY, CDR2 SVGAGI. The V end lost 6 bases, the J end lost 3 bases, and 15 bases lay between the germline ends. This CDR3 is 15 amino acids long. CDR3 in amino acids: CASRPRGYGYNEQFF. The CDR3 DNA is TGTGCCAGCAGGCCCCGGGGGTATGGCTACAATGAGCAGTTCTTC.

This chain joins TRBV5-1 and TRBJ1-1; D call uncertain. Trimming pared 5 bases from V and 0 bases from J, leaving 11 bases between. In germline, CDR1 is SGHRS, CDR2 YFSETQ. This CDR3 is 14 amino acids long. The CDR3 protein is CASRPTGMNTEAFF. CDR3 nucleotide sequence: TGCGCCAGCAGGCCGACGGGTATGAACACTGAAGCTTTCTTT.

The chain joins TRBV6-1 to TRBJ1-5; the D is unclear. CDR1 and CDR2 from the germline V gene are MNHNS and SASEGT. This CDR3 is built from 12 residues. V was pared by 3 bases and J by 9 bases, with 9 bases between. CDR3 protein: CASSDRDRPQHF. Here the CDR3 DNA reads TGTGCCAGCAGTGACCGGGATCGGCCCCAGCATTTT.

This chain's CDR3 is CASSPDMMNGYTF. CDR3 DNA sequence: TGTGCCAGCAGTCCCGACATGATGAATGGCTACACCTTC. The rearrangement links TRBV28 to TRBJ1-2; D ambiguous. CDR3 size: 13 residues. V lost 5 bases and J 6 bases, leaving 13 bases between the germline ends. Per the germline V gene, CDR1 is MDHEN and CDR2 is SYDVKM.

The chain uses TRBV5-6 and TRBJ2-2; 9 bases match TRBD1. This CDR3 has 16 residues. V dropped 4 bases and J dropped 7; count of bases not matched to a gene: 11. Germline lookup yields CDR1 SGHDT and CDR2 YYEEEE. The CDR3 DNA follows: TGTGCCAGCAGCAAGTGGGGGACAGGGCTAATCGGGGAGCTGTTTTTT. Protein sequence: CASSKWGTGLIGELFF.

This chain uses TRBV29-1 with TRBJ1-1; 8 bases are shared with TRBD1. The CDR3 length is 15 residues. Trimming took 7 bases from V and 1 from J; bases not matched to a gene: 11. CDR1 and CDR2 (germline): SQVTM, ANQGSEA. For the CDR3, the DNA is TGCAGCGCAGGACAGGGAAAATTGGGGAACACTGAAGCTTTCTTT. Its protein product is CSAGQGKLGNTEAFF.

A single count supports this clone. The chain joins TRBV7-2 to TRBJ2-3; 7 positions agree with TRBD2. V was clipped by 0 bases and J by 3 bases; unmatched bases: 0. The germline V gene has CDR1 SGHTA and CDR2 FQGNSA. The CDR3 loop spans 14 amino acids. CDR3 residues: CASSLARGTDTQYF. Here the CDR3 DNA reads TGTGCCAGCAGCTTAGCGCGGGGGACAGATACGCAGTATTTT.